These 6 T cell receptor beta chains came from one sample sequenced in a study of glioma-infiltrating T cells after dendritic cell vaccination. Time point here: after dendritic cell vaccination, including at tumor progression/relapse. Produced via immunoSEQ multiplex PCR; TCRdb's table is partial and in-frame only. This sample carries about 65,000 clones, roughly 86% of them seen once, and the ten largest clones take approximately 10%. The source was blood, collected after dendritic cell vaccination. The receptors were gathered from a human donor with glioblastoma.

The CDR3 DNA reads TGTGCCAGTACCCAACGGGGAGCGGGAGGGCCTTCCTCCTACAATGAGCAGTTCTTC. It encodes CASTQRGAGGPSSYNEQFF. This sequence joins TRBV19 and TRBJ2-1, with TRBD2 matching 10 bases. Germline V CDR1 and CDR2: LNHDA, SQIVND (reference sequence). There are 19 residues in the CDR3. The J segment lost 0 bases and the V segment lost 7 bases, leaving 15 bases of the junction unmatched.

J is TRBJ1-1 and V is TRBV7-8, with a tentative D call TRBD1 (6 bases). The CDR3 spans 13 residues. Germline V CDR1 and CDR2: SGHVS, FQNEAQ. Trimming removed 6 bases from V and 1 base from J, with 9 bases in between. The CDR3 loop is CASRPTGNTEAFF. CDR3 DNA sequence: TGTGCCAGCAGACCGACAGGGAACACTGAAGCTTTCTTT.

This chain links TRBV6-5 with TRBJ1-2, with D possibly being TRBD1 (5 bases). The length of the CDR3 is 15 residues. The V end lost 4 bases, the J end lost 8 bases, and 20 bases lay between the germline ends. From germline, CDR1 is MNHEY and CDR2 SVGAGI. The CDR3 DNA follows: TGTGCCAGCAGTTCTACGGACATTAGGTGGCGCGGCTACACCTTC. Translated, it gives CASSSTDIRWRGYTF.

This clone has only one observation. This chain links TRBV7-2 with TRBJ2-5, with D uncertain. The germline CDR1 and CDR2 sequences are SGHTA and FQGNSA. The CDR3 extends over 13 amino acids. V lost 3 bases to trimming and J lost 5 bases, with 10 bases between them. The CDR3 region has the DNA TGTGCCAGCAGCTTTAGCAGAATGGAGACCCAGTACTTC. Its protein product is CASSFSRMETQYF.

The chain couples TRBV7-2 to TRBJ1-2; 7 bases align to TRBD1. The V gene end was trimmed by 1 base and the J gene end by 5 bases; junction bases not matched to a gene: 16. CDR3 length: 18 residues. In germline, CDR1 is SGHTA, CDR2 FQGNSA. The CDR3 loop reads CASSLEPRRGGAGYGYTF. The CDR3 coding sequence is TGTGCCAGCAGCTTAGAGCCCCGCAGAGGGGGCGCGGGGTATGGCTACACCTTC.

This clone is a singleton in its sample. The genes are TRBV6-1 and TRBJ1-2; a weak D match, TRBD1 (5 bases). The CDR3 extends over 13 amino acids. The V end was cut by 4 bases, the J end by 4 bases, with 10 bases between. Germline V gene lookup returns CDR1 MNHNS and CDR2 SASEGT. The CDR3 region has the DNA TGTGCCAGCAGTGTCAGGGCTGGCTATGGCTACACCTTC. Its translation is CASSVRAGYGYTF.